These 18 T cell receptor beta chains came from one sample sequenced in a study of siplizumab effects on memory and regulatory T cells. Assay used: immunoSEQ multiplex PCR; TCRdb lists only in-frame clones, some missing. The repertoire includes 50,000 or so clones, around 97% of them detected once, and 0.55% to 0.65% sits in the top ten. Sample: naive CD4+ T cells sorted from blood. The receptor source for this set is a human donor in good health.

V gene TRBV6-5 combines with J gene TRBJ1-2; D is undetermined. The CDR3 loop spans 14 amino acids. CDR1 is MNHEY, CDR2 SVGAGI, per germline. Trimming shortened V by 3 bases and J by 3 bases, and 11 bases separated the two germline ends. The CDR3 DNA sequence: TGTGCCAGCAGTTATGGGAGTCGGGACTATGGCTACACCTTC. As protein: CASSYGSRDYGYTF.

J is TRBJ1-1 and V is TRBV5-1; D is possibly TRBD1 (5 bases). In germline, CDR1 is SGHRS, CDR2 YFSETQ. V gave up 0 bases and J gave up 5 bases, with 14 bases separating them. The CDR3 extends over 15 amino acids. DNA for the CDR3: TGCGCCAGCAGCTTGGCGGGGGACCTTTCGACTGAAGCTTTCTTT. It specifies CASSLAGDLSTEAFF.

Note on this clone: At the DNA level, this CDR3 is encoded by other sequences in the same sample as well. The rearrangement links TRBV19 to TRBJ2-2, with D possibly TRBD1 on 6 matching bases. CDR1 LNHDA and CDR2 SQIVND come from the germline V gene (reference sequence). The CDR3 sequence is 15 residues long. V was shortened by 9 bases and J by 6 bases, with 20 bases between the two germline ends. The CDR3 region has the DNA TGTGCCAGATACAGGGATATACGGTCCGCCGGGGAGCTGTTTTTT. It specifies CARYRDIRSAGELFF.

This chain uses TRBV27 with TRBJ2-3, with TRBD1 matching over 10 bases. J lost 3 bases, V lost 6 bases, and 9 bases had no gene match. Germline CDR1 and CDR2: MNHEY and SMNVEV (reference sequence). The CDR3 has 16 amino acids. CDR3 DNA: TGTGCCAGCAGATACCGACGACAGGGGGCGACAGATACGCAGTATTTT. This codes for CASRYRRQGATDTQYF.

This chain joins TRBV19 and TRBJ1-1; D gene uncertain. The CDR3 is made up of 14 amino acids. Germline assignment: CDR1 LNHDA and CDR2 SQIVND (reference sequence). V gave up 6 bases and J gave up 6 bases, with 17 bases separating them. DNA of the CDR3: TGTGCCAGTAGGCCCCAAATGGGTAGCGCTGAAGCTTTCTTT. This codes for CASRPQMGSAEAFF. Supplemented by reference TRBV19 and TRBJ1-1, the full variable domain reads DGGITQSPKYLFRKEGQNVTLSCEQNLNHDAMYWYRQDPGQGLRLIYYSQIVNDFQKGDIAEGYSVSREKKESFPLTVTSAQKNPTAFYLCASRPQMGSAEAFFGQGTRLTVV.

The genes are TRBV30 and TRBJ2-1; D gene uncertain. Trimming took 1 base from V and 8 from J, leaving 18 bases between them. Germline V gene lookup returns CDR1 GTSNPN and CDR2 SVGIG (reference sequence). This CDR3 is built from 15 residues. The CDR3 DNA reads TGTGCCTGGAGTGCAAACAGTGGCCCTTGGTATGAGCAGTTCTTC. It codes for CAWSANSGPWYEQFF.

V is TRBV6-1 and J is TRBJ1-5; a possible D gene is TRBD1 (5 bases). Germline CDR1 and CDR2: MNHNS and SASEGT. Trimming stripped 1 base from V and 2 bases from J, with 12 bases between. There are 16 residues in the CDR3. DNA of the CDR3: TGTGCCAGCAGTGAAGGGGGGTTATTGGGCAATCAGCCCCAGCATTTT. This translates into CASSEGGLLGNQPQHF.

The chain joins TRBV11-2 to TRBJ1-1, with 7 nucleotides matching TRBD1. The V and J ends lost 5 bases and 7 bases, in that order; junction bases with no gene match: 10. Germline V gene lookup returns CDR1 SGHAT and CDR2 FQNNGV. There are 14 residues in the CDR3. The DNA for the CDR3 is TGTGCCAGCAGCGGGGTCAGGGGGAAAAATGAAGCTTTCTTT. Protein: CASSGVRGKNEAFF.

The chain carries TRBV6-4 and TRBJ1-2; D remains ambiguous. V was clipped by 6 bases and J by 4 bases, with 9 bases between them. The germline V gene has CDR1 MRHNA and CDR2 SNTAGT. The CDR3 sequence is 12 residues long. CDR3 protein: CASRDPPYGYTF. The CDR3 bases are TGTGCCAGCAGGGACCCTCCCTATGGCTACACCTTC.

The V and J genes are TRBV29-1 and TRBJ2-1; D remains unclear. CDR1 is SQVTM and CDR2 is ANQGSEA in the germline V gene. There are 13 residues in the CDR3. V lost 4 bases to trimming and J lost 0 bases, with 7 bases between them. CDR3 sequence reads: CSVVGFSYNEQFF. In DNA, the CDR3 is TGCAGCGTTGTGGGCTTCTCCTACAATGAGCAGTTCTTC.

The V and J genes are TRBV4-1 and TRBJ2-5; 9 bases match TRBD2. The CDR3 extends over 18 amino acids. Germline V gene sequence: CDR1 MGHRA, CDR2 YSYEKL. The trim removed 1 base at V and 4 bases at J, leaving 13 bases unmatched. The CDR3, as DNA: TGCGCCAGCAGCCAAGGGCTAGCGGGAACCCAATACTTAGAGACCCAGTACTTC. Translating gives CASSQGLAGTQYLETQYF.

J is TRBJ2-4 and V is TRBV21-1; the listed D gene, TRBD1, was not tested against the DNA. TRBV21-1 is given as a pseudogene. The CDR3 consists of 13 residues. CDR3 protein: CASWRTDTNIQYF. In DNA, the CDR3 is TGTGCCAGCTGGCGGACAGATACAAACATTCAGTACTTC.

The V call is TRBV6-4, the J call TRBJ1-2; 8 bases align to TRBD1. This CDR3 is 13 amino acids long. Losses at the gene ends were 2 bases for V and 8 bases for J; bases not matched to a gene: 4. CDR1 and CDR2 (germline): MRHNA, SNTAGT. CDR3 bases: TGTGCCAGCAGTGACGGACAGGGAAGAGGCTACACCTTC. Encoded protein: CASSDGQGRGYTF.

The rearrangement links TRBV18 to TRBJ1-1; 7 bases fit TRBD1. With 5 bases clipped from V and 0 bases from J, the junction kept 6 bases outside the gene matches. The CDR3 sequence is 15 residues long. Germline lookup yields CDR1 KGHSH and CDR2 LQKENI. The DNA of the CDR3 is TGTGCCAGCTCAGTGGGACAGAAATTGAACACTGAAGCTTTCTTT. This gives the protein CASSVGQKLNTEAFF.

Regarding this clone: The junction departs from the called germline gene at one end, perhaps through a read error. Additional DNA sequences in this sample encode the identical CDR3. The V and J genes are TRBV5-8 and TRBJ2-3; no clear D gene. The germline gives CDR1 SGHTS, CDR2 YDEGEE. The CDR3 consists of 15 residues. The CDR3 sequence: CASSLFIGGTDTQYF. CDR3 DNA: TGTGCCAGTAGCTTGTTTATCGGAGGCACAGATACGCAGTATTTT.

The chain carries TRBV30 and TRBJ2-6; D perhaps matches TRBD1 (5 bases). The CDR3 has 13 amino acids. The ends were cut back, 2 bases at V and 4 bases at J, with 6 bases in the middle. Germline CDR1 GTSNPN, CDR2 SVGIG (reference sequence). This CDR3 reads CAWSKGGANVLTF. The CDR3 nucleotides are TGTGCCTGGAGTAAGGGGGGGGCCAACGTCCTGACTTTC.

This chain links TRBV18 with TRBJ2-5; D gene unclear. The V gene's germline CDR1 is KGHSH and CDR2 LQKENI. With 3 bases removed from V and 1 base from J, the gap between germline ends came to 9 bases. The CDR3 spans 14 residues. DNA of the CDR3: TGTGCCAGCTCACCGTCTACAGTCCAAGAGACCCAGTACTTC. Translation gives CASSPSTVQETQYF.

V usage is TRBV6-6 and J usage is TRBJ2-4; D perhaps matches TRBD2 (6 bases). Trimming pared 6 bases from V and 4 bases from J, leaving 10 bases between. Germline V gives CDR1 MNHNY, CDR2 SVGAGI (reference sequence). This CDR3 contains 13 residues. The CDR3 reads CASREGPKNIQYF. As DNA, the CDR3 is TGTGCCAGCAGGGAGGGGCCGAAAAACATTCAGTACTTC.